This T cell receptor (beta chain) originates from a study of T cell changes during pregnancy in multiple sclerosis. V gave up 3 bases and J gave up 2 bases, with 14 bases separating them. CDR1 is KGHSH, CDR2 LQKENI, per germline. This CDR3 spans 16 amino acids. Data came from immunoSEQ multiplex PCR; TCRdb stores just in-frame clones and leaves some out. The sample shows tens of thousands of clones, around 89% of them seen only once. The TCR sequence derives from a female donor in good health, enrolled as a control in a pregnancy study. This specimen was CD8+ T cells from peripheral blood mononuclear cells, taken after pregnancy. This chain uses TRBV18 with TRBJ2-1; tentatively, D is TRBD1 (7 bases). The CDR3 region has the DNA TGTGCCAGCTCACCTCAGGGGGGACCCCCCTACAATGAGCAGTTCTTC. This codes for CASSPQGGPPYNEQFF.